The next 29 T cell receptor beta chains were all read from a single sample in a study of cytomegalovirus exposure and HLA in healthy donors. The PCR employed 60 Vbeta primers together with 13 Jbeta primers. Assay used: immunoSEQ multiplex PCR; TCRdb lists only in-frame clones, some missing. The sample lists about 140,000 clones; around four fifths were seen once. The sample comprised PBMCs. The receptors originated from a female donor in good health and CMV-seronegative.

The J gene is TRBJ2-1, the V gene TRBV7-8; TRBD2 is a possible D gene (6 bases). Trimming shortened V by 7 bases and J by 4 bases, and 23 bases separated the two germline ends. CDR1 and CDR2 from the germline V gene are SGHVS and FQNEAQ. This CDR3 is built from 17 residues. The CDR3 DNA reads TGTGCCAGCACTCTCCGGTCGGCGGGGCCACTATACAATGAGCAGTTCTTC. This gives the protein CASTLRSAGPLYNEQFF.

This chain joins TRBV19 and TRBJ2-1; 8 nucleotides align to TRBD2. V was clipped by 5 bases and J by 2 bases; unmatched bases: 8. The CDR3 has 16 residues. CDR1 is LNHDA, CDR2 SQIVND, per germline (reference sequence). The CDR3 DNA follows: TGTGCCAGTAGTTCCCGGGGAGCGGGAGCCTACAATGAGCAGTTCTTC. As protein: CASSSRGAGAYNEQFF.

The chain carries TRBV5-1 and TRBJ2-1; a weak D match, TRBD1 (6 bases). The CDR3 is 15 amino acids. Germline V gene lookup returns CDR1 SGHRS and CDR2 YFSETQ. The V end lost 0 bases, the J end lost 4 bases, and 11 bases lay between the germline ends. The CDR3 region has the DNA TGCGCCAGCAGCTTGGGGGACACGAATTACAATGAGCAGTTCTTC. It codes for CASSLGDTNYNEQFF.

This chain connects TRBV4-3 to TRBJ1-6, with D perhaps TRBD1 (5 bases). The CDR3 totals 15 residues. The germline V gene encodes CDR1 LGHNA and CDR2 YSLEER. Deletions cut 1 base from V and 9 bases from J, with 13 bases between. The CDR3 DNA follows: TGCGCCAGCAGCCAAGTACCAGGGTCGGGTTCACCCCTCCACTTT. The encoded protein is CASSQVPGSGSPLHF.

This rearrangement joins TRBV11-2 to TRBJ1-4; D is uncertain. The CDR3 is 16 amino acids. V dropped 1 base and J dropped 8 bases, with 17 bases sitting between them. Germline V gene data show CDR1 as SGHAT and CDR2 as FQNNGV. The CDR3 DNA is TGTGCCAGCAGCTTAGGCCAGTCACCAGGTACCGAAAAACTGTTTTTT. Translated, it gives CASSLGQSPGTEKLFF.

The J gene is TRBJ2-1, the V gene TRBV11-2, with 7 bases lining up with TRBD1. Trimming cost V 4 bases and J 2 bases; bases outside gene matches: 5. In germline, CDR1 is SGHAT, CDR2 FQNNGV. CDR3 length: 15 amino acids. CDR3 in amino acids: CASSSRTGAYNEQFF. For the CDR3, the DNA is TGTGCCAGCAGCTCTCGGACAGGCGCCTACAATGAGCAGTTCTTC. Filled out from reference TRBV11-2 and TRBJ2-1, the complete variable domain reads EAGVAQSPRYKIIEKRQSVAFWCNPISGHATLYWYQQILGQGPKLLIQFQNNGVVDDSQLPKDRFSAERLKGVDSTLKIQPAKLEDSAVYLCASSSRTGAYNEQFFGPGTRLTVL.

The CDR3 spells CASSGLGALQETQYF. The CDR3 DNA reads as TGTGCCAGCAGTGGATTGGGGGCTTTACAAGAGACCCAGTACTTC. V is TRBV6-1 and J is TRBJ2-5; tentative D call: TRBD1 (6 bases). This CDR3 contains 15 residues. Germline V gene sequence: CDR1 MNHNS, CDR2 SASEGT. The V and J ends lost 4 bases and 2 bases respectively, with 14 bases between them.

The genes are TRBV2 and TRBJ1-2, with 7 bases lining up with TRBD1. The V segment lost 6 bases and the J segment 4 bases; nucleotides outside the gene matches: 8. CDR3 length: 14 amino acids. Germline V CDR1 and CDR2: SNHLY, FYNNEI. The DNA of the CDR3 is TGTGCCAGCAGCCTCACAGGGGAAAGCTATGGCTACACCTTC. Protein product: CASSLTGESYGYTF.

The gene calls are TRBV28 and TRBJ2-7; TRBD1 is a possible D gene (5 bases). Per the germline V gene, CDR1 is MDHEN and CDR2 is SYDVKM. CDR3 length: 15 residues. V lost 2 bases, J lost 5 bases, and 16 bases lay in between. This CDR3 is CASSLVMAGLNEQYF. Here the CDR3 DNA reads TGTGCCAGCAGTTTAGTCATGGCAGGGCTAAACGAGCAGTACTTC. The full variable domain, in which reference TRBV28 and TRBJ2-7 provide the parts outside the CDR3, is DVKVTQSSRYLVKRTGEKVFLECVQDMDHENMFWYRQDPGLGLRLIYFSYDVKMKEKGDIPEGYSVSREKKERFSLILESASTNQTSMYLCASSLVMAGLNEQYFGPGTRLTVT.

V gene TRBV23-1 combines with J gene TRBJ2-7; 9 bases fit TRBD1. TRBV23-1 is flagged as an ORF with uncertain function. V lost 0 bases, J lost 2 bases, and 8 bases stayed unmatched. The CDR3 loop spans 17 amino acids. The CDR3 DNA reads TGCGCCAGCAGTCAATCCGCCCGGGACAGGGTAGCCTACGAGCAGTACTTC. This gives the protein CASSQSARDRVAYEQYF.

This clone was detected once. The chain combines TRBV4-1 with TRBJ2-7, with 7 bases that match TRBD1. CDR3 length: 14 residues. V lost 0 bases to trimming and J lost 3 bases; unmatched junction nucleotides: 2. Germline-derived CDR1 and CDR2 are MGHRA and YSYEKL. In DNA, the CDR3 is TGCGCCAGCAGCCAAGAGGGACAGCACTACGAGCAGTACTTC. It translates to CASSQEGQHYEQYF.

Here the CDR3 reads CASRKEFNYGYTF. The CDR3 bases are TGCGCCAGCAGGAAGGAGTTCAACTATGGCTACACCTTC. The chain employs TRBV5-1 and TRBJ1-2; unclear D gene. Germline V gene lookup returns CDR1 SGHRS and CDR2 YFSETQ. The CDR3 runs to 13 residues. Deletions cut 5 bases from V and 2 bases from J, with 10 bases between.

Here the CDR3 reads CASSFRGGRYTF. The CDR3 DNA sequence: TGTGCCAGCAGTTTTCGAGGGGGACGCTACACCTTC. The J gene is TRBJ1-2, the V gene TRBV27; TRBD1 might be the D (6 bases). V gave up 3 bases and J gave up 9 bases, with 11 bases separating them. This CDR3 has 12 residues. Germline loops: CDR1 MNHEY, CDR2 SMNVEV (reference sequence).

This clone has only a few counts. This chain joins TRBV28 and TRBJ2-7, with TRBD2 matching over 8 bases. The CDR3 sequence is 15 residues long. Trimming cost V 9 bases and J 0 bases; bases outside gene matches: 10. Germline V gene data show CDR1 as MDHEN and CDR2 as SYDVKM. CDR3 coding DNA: TGTGCCAGTACAAGCGGGAGACCTCTCTCCTACGAGCAGTACTTC. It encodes CASTSGRPLSYEQYF.

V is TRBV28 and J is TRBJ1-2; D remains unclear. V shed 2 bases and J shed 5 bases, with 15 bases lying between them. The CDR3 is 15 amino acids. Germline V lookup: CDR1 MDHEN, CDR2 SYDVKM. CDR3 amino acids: CASSLPRAGFYGYTF. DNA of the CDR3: TGTGCCAGCAGTTTACCCCGAGCAGGATTTTATGGCTACACCTTC.

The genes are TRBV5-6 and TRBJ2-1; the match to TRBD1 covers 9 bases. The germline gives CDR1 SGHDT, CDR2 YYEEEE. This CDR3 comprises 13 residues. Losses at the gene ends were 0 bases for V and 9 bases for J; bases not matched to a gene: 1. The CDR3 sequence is CASSLATGGEQFF. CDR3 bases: TGTGCCAGCAGCTTGGCGACAGGGGGTGAGCAGTTCTTC.

The CDR3 DNA follows: TGCAGCGTGCTACCGCCGGGACTCGGGAGCTATGGCTACACCTTC. Protein product: CSVLPPGLGSYGYTF. This chain links TRBV29-1 with TRBJ1-2, with a tentative D call TRBD1 (5 bases). CDR1 and CDR2 (germline): SQVTM, ANQGSEA. V shed 6 bases and J shed 4 bases, with 21 bases lying between them. CDR3 size: 15 residues.

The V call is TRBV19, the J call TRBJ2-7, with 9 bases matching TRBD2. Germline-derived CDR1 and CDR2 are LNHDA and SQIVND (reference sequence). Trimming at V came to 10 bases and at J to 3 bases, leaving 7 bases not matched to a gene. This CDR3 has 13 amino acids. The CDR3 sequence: CATRGLADYEQYF. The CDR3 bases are TGTGCCACCCGGGGACTAGCAGACTACGAGCAGTACTTC.

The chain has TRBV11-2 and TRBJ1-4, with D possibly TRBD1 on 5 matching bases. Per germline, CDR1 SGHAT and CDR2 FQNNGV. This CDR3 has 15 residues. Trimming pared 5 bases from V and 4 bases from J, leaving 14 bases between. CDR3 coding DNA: TGTGCCAGCAGCCCGACGGGGGGGAATAATGAAAAACTGTTTTTT. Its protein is CASSPTGGNNEKLFF.

The CDR3 sequence is CASSFPGGATGNTIYF. The CDR3 bases are TGTGCCAGCAGCTTCCCCGGGGGGGCTACTGGAAACACCATATATTTT. V and J are TRBV7-9 and TRBJ1-3; D is possibly TRBD1 (6 bases). Trimming shortened V by 3 bases and J by 2 bases, and 14 bases separated the two germline ends. The germline V gene has CDR1 SEHNR and CDR2 FQNEAQ (reference sequence). The CDR3 is made up of 16 amino acids.

This CDR3 is CASSSPGQTYNEQFF. DNA of the CDR3: TGTGCCAGCAGCTCCCCGGGACAGACCTACAATGAGCAGTTCTTC. J is TRBJ2-1 and V is TRBV7-9; 7 nucleotides align to TRBD1. This CDR3 is built from 15 residues. Germline-derived CDR1 and CDR2 are SEHNR and FQNEAQ (reference sequence). The V gene end was trimmed by 4 bases and the J gene end by 2 bases; junction bases not matched to a gene: 5.

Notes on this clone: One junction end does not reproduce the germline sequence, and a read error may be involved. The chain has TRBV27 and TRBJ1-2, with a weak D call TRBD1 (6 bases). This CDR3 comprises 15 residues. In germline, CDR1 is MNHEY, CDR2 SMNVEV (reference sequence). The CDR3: CASSSIGGGVDGYPF. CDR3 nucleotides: TGTGCCAGCAGTTCGATAGGGGGTGGGGTGGATGGCTACCCCTTC.

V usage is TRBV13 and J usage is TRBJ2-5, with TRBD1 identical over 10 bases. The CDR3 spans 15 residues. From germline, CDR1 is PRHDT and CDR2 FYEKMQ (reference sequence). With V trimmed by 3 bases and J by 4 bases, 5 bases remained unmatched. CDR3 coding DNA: TGTGCCAGCAGCTTTGACAGGGGGCGGGGAGAGACCCAGTACTTC. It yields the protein CASSFDRGRGETQYF.

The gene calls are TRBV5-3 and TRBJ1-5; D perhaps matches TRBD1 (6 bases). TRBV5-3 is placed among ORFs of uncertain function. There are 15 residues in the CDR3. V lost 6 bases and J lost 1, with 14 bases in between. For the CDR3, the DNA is TGTGCCAGAATTTGGGGGCTGGTGAGCAATCAGCCCCAGCATTTT. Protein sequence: CARIWGLVSNQPQHF.

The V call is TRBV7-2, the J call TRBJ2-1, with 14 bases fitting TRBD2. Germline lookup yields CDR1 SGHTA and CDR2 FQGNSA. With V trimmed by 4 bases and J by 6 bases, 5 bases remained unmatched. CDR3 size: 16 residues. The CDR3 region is CASSSRLAGGGNEQFF. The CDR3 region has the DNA TGTGCCAGCAGCTCACGACTAGCGGGGGGGGGCAATGAGCAGTTCTTC.

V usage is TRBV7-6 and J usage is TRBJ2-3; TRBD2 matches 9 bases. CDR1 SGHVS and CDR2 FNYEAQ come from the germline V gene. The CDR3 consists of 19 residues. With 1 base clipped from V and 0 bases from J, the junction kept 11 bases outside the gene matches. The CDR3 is CASSLGVGGGAGSTDTQYF. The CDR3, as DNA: TGTGCCAGCAGCTTAGGAGTGGGCGGGGGGGCCGGTAGCACAGATACGCAGTATTTT.

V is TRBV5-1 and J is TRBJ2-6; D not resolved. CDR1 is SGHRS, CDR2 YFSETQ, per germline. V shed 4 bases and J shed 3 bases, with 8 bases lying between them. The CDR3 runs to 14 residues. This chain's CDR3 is CASSLGYGANVLTF. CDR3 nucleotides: TGCGCCAGCAGCCTGGGTTATGGGGCCAACGTCCTGACTTTC.

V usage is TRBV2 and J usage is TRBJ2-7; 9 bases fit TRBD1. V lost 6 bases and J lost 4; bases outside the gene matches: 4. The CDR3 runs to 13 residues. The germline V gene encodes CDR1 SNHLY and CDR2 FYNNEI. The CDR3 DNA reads TGTGCCAGCAGGGAGACAGGGGGATACGAGCAGTACTTC. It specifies CASRETGGYEQYF.

CDR3 protein: CASSEYSNSGANVLTF. In DNA, the CDR3 is TGTGCCAGCAGTGAATATTCTAACTCTGGGGCCAACGTCCTGACTTTC. The chain links TRBV6-4 to TRBJ2-6; no firm D call. This CDR3 has 16 residues. Germline V gene data show CDR1 as MRHNA and CDR2 as SNTAGT. V dropped 3 bases and J dropped 0 bases, with 9 bases sitting between them.